The rows below give T cell receptor beta chains drawn from one sample of a study of cytotoxic CD8 clonotypes in ibrutinib-treated CLL. Clones were read by immunoSEQ multiplex PCR, and TCRdb kept only the in-frame ones, dropping some. The sample lists over 45,000 clones, 50% to 70% occurring once. The input for sequencing was PBMCs, taken at disease progression, from a patient treated with ibrutinib. These receptor sequences come from a human donor with chronic lymphocytic leukemia. Both conserved end residues are part of each CDR3. D genes are given only for firm matches. Rows give clone size only sometimes, using once, few, many, or a class for an expanded clone.

j_call clone_size v_call d_call cdr3_length cdr3_aa cdr3_nt
TRBJ2-7 . TRBV15 TRBD1 14 CASRSRGYPYEQYF TGTGCCAGCAGGAGCAGGGGGTATCCCTACGAGCAGTACTTC
TRBJ1-2 once TRBV7-9 . 11 CASSPVYGYTF TGTGCCAGCAGCCCCGTCTATGGCTACACCTTC
TRBJ2-6 few TRBV7-9 TRBD1 17 CASSLGGQGPGANVLTF TGTGCCAGCAGCTTAGGGGGACAGGGACCTGGGGCCAACGTCCTGACTTTC
TRBJ2-2 . TRBV19 . 14 CASRPGAFTGELFF TGTGCCAGTAGACCAGGGGCGTTCACCGGGGAGCTGTTTTTT
TRBJ1-3 once TRBV5-4 . 13 CASSLAGVDTIYF TGTGCCAGCAGCTTGGCGGGGGTAGACACCATATATTTT
TRBJ1-2 once TRBV27 TRBD1 13 CASSYGQGYGYTF TGTGCCAGCAGTTACGGACAGGGCTATGGCTACACCTTC
TRBJ2-3 few TRBV9 TRBD2 13 CATGGREADTQYF TGTGCTACGGGGGGACGGGAGGCGGATACGCAGTATTTT
TRBJ2-3 . TRBV9 . 14 CASSVVYDTDTQYF TGTGCCAGCAGCGTAGTGTACGACACAGATACGCAGTATTTT
TRBJ1-4 . TRBV6-1 . 14 CASSEDRVNEKLFF TGTGCCAGCAGTGAAGACAGGGTTAATGAAAAACTGTTTTTT
TRBJ2-7 . TRBV27 TRBD1 15 CASSSAQGASYEQYF TGTGCCAGCAGTTCCGCACAGGGGGCAAGCTACGAGCAGTACTTC